The clone carrying this TCR beta chain was counted only a few times. What it binds is not known. The sample comes from a study of regulatory T cells in long-lasting Graves disease. General study findings and limits: Accuracy may have suffered from the small sample size.

Germline assignment: CDR1 SGHDT and CDR2 YYEEEE. This CDR3 spans 14 amino acids. V was shortened by 1 base and J by 6 bases, with 13 bases between the two germline ends. Arm-PCR of CDR3 regions with iRepertoire HTBI primers generated TCR beta libraries. MiXCR, applied by TCRdb to the multiplex PCR reads, yields one record per CDR3 protein. There are around 500,000 distinct CDR3 sequences in the sample; roughly a sixth occur only once, and around a quarter lies in the top ten. Time point meaning: newly diagnosed GD, antithyroid drugs for less than 3 months. The TCR library was made from RNA that had been extracted from PBMCs in TRIzol. This sample also belongs to another study, concerning T cells in Graves' hyperthyroidism and ophthalmopathy. In that study: HTBI primers drove first-round RT-PCR of the TCR CDR3.

The sequencing here drew on peripheral blood mononuclear cells (PBMCs), taken at new diagnosis, from a patient treated with antithyroid drugs. V gene TRBV5-6 combines with J gene TRBJ2-5, with a possible D match to TRBD1 (5 bases). The clonotype originates from a woman in her forties or fifties with Graves disease. The CDR3, as DNA: TGTGCCAGCAGCTTGCTTTCAGGGCGGAAGACCCAGTACTTC. Amino acid sequence: CASSLLSGRKTQYF.